Presented here are 25 T cell receptor beta chains from one specimen sequenced in a study of early T cells in non-severe SARS-CoV-2 infection. TCRdb used MiXCR to reprocess the 5' RACE reads, holding one entry per CDR3 protein. The table records about 60,000 distinct CDR3 sequences, under 15% of them present only once. Sequencing was carried out using whole blood. The receptors originated from an adult who was a healthcare worker with PCR-confirmed SARS-CoV-2 infection or an uninfected control (not recorded which).

This clonotype was seen a handful of times. The V call is TRBV19, the J call TRBJ1-4; no clear D gene. V was clipped by 5 bases and J by 8 bases, with 6 bases between them. CDR3 length equals 11 residues. CDR1 and CDR2 from the germline V gene are LNHDA and SQIVND (reference sequence). CDR3 residues: CASSVSEKLFF. The CDR3 DNA reads as TGTGCCAGTAGTGTGTCAGAAAAACTGTTTTTT.

This clonotype was detected many times. This chain connects TRBV2 to TRBJ2-1; 7 bases agree with TRBD2. Trimming removed 7 bases from V and 7 bases from J; junction bases left unmatched: 7. Germline lookup yields CDR1 SNHLY and CDR2 FYNNEI. The CDR3 has 13 residues. This CDR3 reads CASKVERGNEQFF. CDR3 sequence (DNA): TGTGCCAGCAAAGTGGAGCGGGGAAATGAGCAGTTCTTC. The full variable domain, its missing parts supplied by reference TRBV2 and TRBJ2-1, is EPEVTQTPSHQVTQMGQEVILRCVPISNHLYFYWYRQILGQKVEFLVSFYNNEISEKSEIFDDQFSVERPDGSNFTLKIRSTKLEDSAMYFCASKVERGNEQFFGPGTRLTVL.

This clonotype was recorded at least ten times. The rearrangement joins TRBV11-2 to TRBJ2-7; unclear D gene. CDR3 length: 12 residues. Germline V gene sequence: CDR1 SGHAT, CDR2 FQNNGV. Trimming shortened V by 3 bases and J by 6 bases, and 9 bases separated the two germline ends. CDR3 in DNA: TGTGCCAGCAGCTTGACCTCACGCGAGCAGTACTTC. This codes for CASSLTSREQYF.

This clonotype came up a few times. V and J are TRBV29-1 and TRBJ2-7, with 9 bases fitting TRBD1. Trimming cost V 7 bases and J 6 bases; bases outside gene matches: 4. Germline CDR1 SQVTM, CDR2 ANQGSEA. The CDR3 has 11 amino acids. In DNA, the CDR3 is TGCAGCGCGGGGGACAGGGCCGAGCAGTACTTC. Protein sequence: CSAGDRAEQYF.

J is TRBJ2-1 and V is TRBV25-1; D possibly uses TRBD1 or TRBD2 (5 bases each). CDR3 size: 16 residues. The V and J ends lost 5 bases and 8 bases respectively, with 22 bases between them. Germline V gene lookup returns CDR1 MGHDK and CDR2 SYGVNS. The CDR3 DNA sequence: TGTGCCAGCAGTCAACACGGGACGGGACGAGGCCATGAGCAGTTCTTC. Its translation: CASSQHGTGRGHEQFF.

This clonotype has more than one count but fewer than ten. This chain joins TRBV7-8 and TRBJ1-2; no definite D call. The CDR3 covers 15 residues. Germline CDR1 SGHVS, CDR2 FQNEAQ. V was shortened by 4 bases and J by 0 bases, with 12 bases between the two germline ends. Here the CDR3 DNA reads TGTGCCAGCAGCTGGGCCCCCGGAGCTAACTATGGCTACACCTTC. This codes for CASSWAPGANYGYTF.

The table lists this clonotype with a few counts. The rearrangement uses TRBV12-3 or TRBV12-4 and TRBJ2-1; 9 bases fit TRBD2. The CDR3 sequence is 15 residues long. The trim removed 1 base at V and 2 bases at J, leaving 0 bases unmatched. CDR3 nucleotides: TGTGCCAGCAGTTTAGGCGGGGGGGCCTACAATGAGCAGTTCTTC. Translated: CASSLGGGAYNEQFF.

This clonotype was recorded at least ten times. The J gene is TRBJ2-5, the V gene TRBV5-4, with 8 bases fitting TRBD1. This CDR3 has 15 residues. V gave up 6 bases and J gave up 2 bases; unmatched junction bases: 9. Germline V gene data show CDR1 as SGHNT and CDR2 as YYREEE (reference sequence). CDR3 in amino acids: CASTNRQGSQETQYF. The CDR3 DNA is TGTGCCAGCACCAACAGACAGGGGTCACAAGAGACCCAGTACTTC.

This clonotype was seen only a few times. V and J are TRBV11-2 and TRBJ1-1, with TRBD1 matching 7 bases. The CDR3 is 15 residues long. With V trimmed by 5 bases and J by 0 bases, 6 bases remained unmatched. The germline CDR1 and CDR2 sequences are SGHAT and FQNNGV. CDR3 nucleotide sequence: TGTGCCAGCAGCCTTCACAGGGGCATGAACACTGAAGCTTTCTTT. This encodes CASSLHRGMNTEAFF.

There are many counts of this clonotype. The chain has TRBV7-2 and TRBJ2-4, with D uncertain. Trimming removed 5 bases at V and 8 bases at J, with 16 bases between. The CDR3 is made up of 14 amino acids. The V gene's germline CDR1 is SGHTA and CDR2 FQGNSA. The CDR3 sequence is CASSRELVVDIQYF. Here the CDR3 DNA reads TGTGCCAGCAGCCGCGAGCTAGTAGTAGACATTCAGTACTTC.

This clonotype was seen only a few times. The chain combines TRBV6-5 with TRBJ2-5; D uncertain. This CDR3 comprises 14 residues. Per the germline V gene, CDR1 is MNHEY and CDR2 is SVGAGI. V lost 2 bases, J lost 5 bases, and 12 bases lay in between. The CDR3 DNA is TGTGCCAGCAGTTACGAAGGCCATCGGGAGACCCAGTACTTC. Encoded protein: CASSYEGHRETQYF.

This clonotype has at least ten counts. The V and J genes are TRBV11-3 and TRBJ2-5; TRBD2 aligns across 7 bases. Germline V lookup: CDR1 SGHNT, CDR2 YENEEA. The CDR3 length is 14 residues. V was clipped by 3 bases and J by 2 bases; unmatched bases: 3. The CDR3 bases are TGTGCCAGCAGCTTCCGGACTAGACAAGAGACCCAGTACTTC. This codes for CASSFRTRQETQYF.

This clonotype was counted between two and nine times. The V call is TRBV5-5, the J call TRBJ2-1; 9 bases are a match to TRBD1. The CDR3 length is 16 residues. With V trimmed by 4 bases and J by 4 bases, 9 bases remained unmatched. CDR1 is SGHKS and CDR2 is YYEKEE in the germline V gene (reference sequence). For the CDR3, the DNA is TGTGCCAGCAGCCCCGGGACAGGGAATCCGTACAATGAGCAGTTCTTC. It codes for CASSPGTGNPYNEQFF.

The gene calls are TRBV19 and TRBJ2-3; D gene unclear. Trimming stripped 4 bases from V and 5 bases from J, with 16 bases between. The CDR3 totals 15 residues. Germline V lookup: CDR1 LNHDA, CDR2 SQIVND (reference sequence). CDR3 region: CASSRSSGWGDTQYF. The CDR3 DNA is TGTGCCAGTAGTAGGAGCTCCGGGTGGGGAGATACGCAGTATTTT.

Regarding this clonotype: This sequence may be a read error, since a much larger clone differs from it by one base. V usage is TRBV11-1 and J usage is TRBJ1-1; no clear D. Germline CDR1 and CDR2: SGHAT and FQDESV (reference sequence). V was trimmed by 2 bases and J by 5 bases, leaving 9 bases between them. The CDR3 totals 13 residues. This CDR3 reads CASSLNPRTEAFF. In nucleotides, the CDR3 is TGTGCCAGCAGCTTAAACCCAAGGACTGAAGCTTTCTTT.

This clonotype appeared many times. The chain uses TRBV7-9 and TRBJ2-7; possible D gene TRBD1, 5 bases. The V end lost 0 bases, the J end lost 5 bases, and 11 bases lay between the germline ends. This CDR3 is built from 14 residues. Per germline, CDR1 SEHNR and CDR2 FQNEAQ (reference sequence). Written as DNA, the CDR3 is TGTGCCAGCAGCTTAGCGGGGTCAGGGAACGAGCAGTACTTC. Translated: CASSLAGSGNEQYF. Complete variable domain (other parts from reference TRBV7-9 and TRBJ2-7): DTGVSQNPRHKITKRGQNVTFRCDPISEHNRLYWYRQTLGQGPEFLTYFQNEAQLEKSRLLSDRFSAERPKGSFSTLEIQRTEQGDSAMYLCASSLAGSGNEQYFGPGTRLTVT.

This rearrangement joins TRBV6-1 to TRBJ2-7, with no clear D. This CDR3 spans 13 amino acids. Trimming took 3 bases from V and 6 from J, leaving 12 bases between them. Germline CDR1 MNHNS, CDR2 SASEGT. The CDR3 sequence is CASSETVVIEQYF. The CDR3 region has the DNA TGTGCCAGCAGTGAGACGGTAGTAATCGAGCAGTACTTC.

The J gene is TRBJ2-5, the V gene TRBV6-2 or TRBV6-3; 7 nucleotides line up with TRBD1. This CDR3 has 16 amino acids. Germline CDR1 is MNHEY and CDR2 is SVGEGT. V lost 2 bases to trimming and J lost 5 bases; unmatched junction nucleotides: 11. The CDR3 region has the DNA TGTGCCAGCAGTTACCACCTGACAGGGAGCGATGAGACCCAGTACTTC. Translating gives CASSYHLTGSDETQYF.

This clonotype has more than one count but fewer than ten. V gene TRBV5-1 combines with J gene TRBJ2-7; D perhaps matches TRBD1 (6 bases). CDR1 is SGHRS and CDR2 is YFSETQ in the germline V gene. CDR3 length: 12 amino acids. V lost 5 bases and J 1 base, leaving 7 bases between the germline ends. The CDR3 coding sequence is TGCGCCAGCAGTACAGGGTCCTACGAGCAGTACTTC. The encoded protein is CASSTGSYEQYF.

This chain links TRBV19 with TRBJ2-7; TRBD1 is a possible D gene (5 bases). Trimming cost V 4 bases and J 6 bases, with 16 bases left between them. Per the germline V gene, CDR1 is LNHDA and CDR2 is SQIVND (reference sequence). The CDR3 contains 14 residues. DNA of the CDR3: TGTGCCAGTAGTACCTCATCAGGGCGCGGCGAGCAGTACTTC. It specifies CASSTSSGRGEQYF.

In this sample, this clonotype turned up a few times. J is TRBJ2-7 and V is TRBV9; possibly TRBD1 or TRBD2 for D (5 bases each). The CDR3 spans 14 residues. Germline V gene sequence: CDR1 SGDLS, CDR2 YYNGEE. V was trimmed by 2 bases and J by 3 bases, leaving 12 bases between them. CDR3 loop: CASSVSGRNYEQYF. The CDR3 nucleotides read TGTGCCAGCAGCGTTTCGGGACGGAACTACGAGCAGTACTTC.

This clonotype was found many times. The chain recombines TRBV2 with TRBJ2-3; D unresolved. This CDR3 comprises 15 residues. Germline assignment: CDR1 SNHLY and CDR2 FYNNEI. V lost 0 bases to trimming and J lost 0 bases, with 7 bases between them. The CDR3 loop reads CASSEAATSTDTQYF. CDR3 sequence (DNA): TGTGCCAGCAGTGAAGCGGCAACTAGCACAGATACGCAGTATTTT.

Only a few counts were recorded for this clonotype. The chain couples TRBV27 to TRBJ1-4, with D hard to call. Between the trimmed V and J ends, which lost 4 bases and 0 bases, there was a span of 9 bases. The CDR3 runs to 15 residues. Germline CDR1 reads MNHEY; CDR2 reads SMNVEV (reference sequence). CDR3 loop: CASSSNRATNEKLFF. CDR3 coding DNA: TGTGCCAGCAGTTCCAACAGAGCAACTAATGAAAAACTGTTTTTT.

This clonotype was picked up a small number of times. The J gene is TRBJ1-1, the V gene TRBV10-3, with D possibly being TRBD1 (6 bases). CDR1 is ENHRY, CDR2 SYGVKD, per germline. The V and J ends lost 4 bases and 8 bases respectively, with 11 bases between them. CDR3 length: 12 amino acids. The CDR3 protein is CAISGQQGEAFF. The CDR3 DNA reads TGTGCCATCAGTGGACAACAGGGAGAAGCTTTCTTT.

The V call is TRBV6-1, the J call TRBJ2-1; D uncertain. Trimming took 4 bases from V and 8 from J, leaving 9 bases between them. Germline V gene sequence: CDR1 MNHNS, CDR2 SASEGT. The CDR3 loop spans 12 amino acids. The CDR3 region has the DNA TGTGCCAGCAGTGTTAGTGGGCATGAGCAGTTCTTC. Translating it yields CASSVSGHEQFF.